This T cell receptor (beta chain) was retrieved from a study of cytomegalovirus exposure and HLA in healthy donors. Findings and limits, study-wide: Earlier results showed most TCR beta V segments being productive about 90% or about 30% of the time. The authors listed 164 TCR beta chains as cytomegalovirus-associated.

The PCR was carried out with 60 Vbeta primers and 13 Jbeta primers. The protocol was immunoSEQ multiplex PCR, while the TCRdb copy is restricted to in-frame clones and leaves out a portion. The sample has 80,000 to 130,000 clones; roughly three quarters are singletons. As concerns this clone: The antigen is undetermined.

From germline, CDR1 is GTSNPN and CDR2 SVGIG (reference sequence). The V and J ends lost 0 bases and 8 bases respectively, with 10 bases between them. The CDR3 has 12 residues. Sequenced: PBMCs. The receptor's source is a woman in her forties or fifties in good health and CMV-seropositive. The J gene is TRBJ1-1, the V gene TRBV30; no clear D. CDR3 sequence reads: CAWSVPGFEAFF. The CDR3 bases are TGTGCCTGGAGTGTCCCGGGGTTCGAAGCTTTCTTT.